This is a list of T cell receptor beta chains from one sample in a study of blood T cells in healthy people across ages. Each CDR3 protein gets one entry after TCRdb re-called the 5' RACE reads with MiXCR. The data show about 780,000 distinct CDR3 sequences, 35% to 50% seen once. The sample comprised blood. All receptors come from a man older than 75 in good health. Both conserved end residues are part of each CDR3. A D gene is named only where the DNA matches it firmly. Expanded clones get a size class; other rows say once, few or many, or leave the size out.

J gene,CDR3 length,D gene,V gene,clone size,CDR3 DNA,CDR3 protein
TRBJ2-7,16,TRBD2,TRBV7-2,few,TGTGCCAGCAGCGGCACCGGGACTAGCGGGAGGGCAGGGCAGTACTTC,CASSGTGTSGRAGQYF
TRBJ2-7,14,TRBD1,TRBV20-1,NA,TGCAGTGCTGGGGGGGGGACAGGGATGAACGAGCAGTACTTC,CSAGGGTGMNEQYF
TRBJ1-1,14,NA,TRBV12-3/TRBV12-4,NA,TGTGCCAGCACCCCCAGCGGAGGGGGAACTGAAGCTTTCTTT,CASTPSGGGTEAFF
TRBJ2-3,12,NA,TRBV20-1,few,TGCAGTGCTAGAGGAGCTGGAGATACGCAGTATTTT,CSARGAGDTQYF
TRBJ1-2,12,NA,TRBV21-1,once,TGTGCCAGCAGCCCACAGGGGGTTGGCTACACCTTC,CASSPQGVGYTF
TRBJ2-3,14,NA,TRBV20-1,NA,TGCAGTGCGACTACTGGACTTAACACAGATACGCAGTATTTT,CSATTGLNTDTQYF
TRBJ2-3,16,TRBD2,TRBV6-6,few,TGTGCCAGCAGAATAGGGACTAGCGGGGGCACAGATACGCAGTATTTT,CASRIGTSGGTDTQYF
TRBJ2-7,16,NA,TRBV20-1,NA,TGCAGTGCTCAGAGGGCTAACGACCCATCCTACAATGAGCAGTACTTC,CSAQRANDPSYNEQYF
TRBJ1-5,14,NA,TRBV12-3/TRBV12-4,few,TGTGCCAGCAGTAAAAACAGGGATAATCAGCCCCAGCATTTT,CASSKNRDNQPQHF
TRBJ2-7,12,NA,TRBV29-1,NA,TGCAGCGTTGATACAGGATCCCAGGAGCAGTACTTC,CSVDTGSQEQYF
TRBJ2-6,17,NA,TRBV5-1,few,TGCGCCAGCGGCGACCTAATCGGGGGTTCGGGGGCCAACGTCCTGACTTTC,CASGDLIGGSGANVLTF
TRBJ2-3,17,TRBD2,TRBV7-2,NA,TGTGCCAGCAGCCAATTCACTAGCGGGAGGGCGTCAGATACGCAGTATTTT,CASSQFTSGRASDTQYF
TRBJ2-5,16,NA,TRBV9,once,TGTGCCAGCAGCGCCGGGGGAGCAGGGATCGCGAATGAGCAGTACTTC,CASSAGGAGIANEQYF
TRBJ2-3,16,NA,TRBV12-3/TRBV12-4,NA,TGTGCCAGTAGTTTCGGAGCCACCAGCAGGTCAGATACGCAGTATTTT,CASSFGATSRSDTQYF
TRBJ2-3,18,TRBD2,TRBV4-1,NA,TGCGCCAGCAGCCAAGATCCCCCTTCGGGCGGGGGAACAGATACGCAGTATTTT,CASSQDPPSGGGTDTQYF
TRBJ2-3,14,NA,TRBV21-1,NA,TGTGCCAGCTGTGTCGGGGAGAAGACAGATACGCAGTATTTT,CASCVGEKTDTQYF
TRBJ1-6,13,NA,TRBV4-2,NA,TGTGCCAGCAGCCAACATCCCGCTTCACCCCTCCACTTT,CASSQHPASPLHF
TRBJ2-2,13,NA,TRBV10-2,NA,TGCGCCGGCAGTGAGTCGTACACCGGGGGGCTGTTTTTT,CAGSESYTGGLFF
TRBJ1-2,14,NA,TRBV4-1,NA,TGCGCCAGCAGCCGCGAACAGGGAGGGTATGGCTACACCTTC,CASSREQGGYGYTF
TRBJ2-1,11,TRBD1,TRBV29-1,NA,TGCAGCTCCCGACAGGGCAATGAGCAGTTCTTC,CSSRQGNEQFF
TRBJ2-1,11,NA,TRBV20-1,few,TGCAGTGCCAAAACGGCGGATGAGCAGTTCTTC,CSAKTADEQFF
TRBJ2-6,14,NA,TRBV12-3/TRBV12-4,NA,TGTGCCAGCATGATTGGCTCTGGGGCCAACGTCCTGACTTTC,CASMIGSGANVLTF
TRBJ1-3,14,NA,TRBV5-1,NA,TGCGCCAGCAGCTTTGATGCCTCTGGAAACACCATATATTTT,CASSFDASGNTIYF
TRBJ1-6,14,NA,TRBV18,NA,TGTGCCAGCTCACCAGCCCAGGGAGCTTCACCCCTCCACTTT,CASSPAQGASPLHF
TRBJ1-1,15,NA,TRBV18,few,TGTGCCAGCTCACCACTGGGGGAAACGAACACTGAAGCTTTCTTT,CASSPLGETNTEAFF
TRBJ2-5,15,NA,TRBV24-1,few,TGTGCCACCAGTGAAACCGGGGCAGGTATAAAGACCCAGTACTTC,CATSETGAGIKTQYF
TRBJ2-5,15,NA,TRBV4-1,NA,TGCGCCAGCAGCCAAGGTCTAACCCGACAAGAGACCCAGTACTTC,CASSQGLTRQETQYF
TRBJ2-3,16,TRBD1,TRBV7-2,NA,TGTGCCAGCAGCCTAGGGACAGGGGCTCCTACAGATACGCAGTATTTT,CASSLGTGAPTDTQYF
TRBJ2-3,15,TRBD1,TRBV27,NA,TGTGCCAGCAGTTTATCCCAAAACAGGGGAGATACGCAGTATTTT,CASSLSQNRGDTQYF
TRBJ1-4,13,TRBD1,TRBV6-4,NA,TGTGCCAGCCGGGACAGCACTAATGAAAAACTGTTTTTT,CASRDSTNEKLFF
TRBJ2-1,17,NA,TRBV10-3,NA,TGTGCCATCAGTGAGTCGGATGGCGGGCCCTCCTGCAATGAGCAGTTCTTC,CAISESDGGPSCNEQFF
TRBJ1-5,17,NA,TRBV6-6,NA,TGTGCCAGCAGTTACTCGGGTGGGGGGCGGCCTAATCAGCCCCAGCATTTT,CASSYSGGGRPNQPQHF
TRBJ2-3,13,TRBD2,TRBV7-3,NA,TGTGCCAGCAGCACCTCTAGCGGGGATACGCAGTATTTT,CASSTSSGDTQYF
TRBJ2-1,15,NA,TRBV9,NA,TGTGCCAGCAGCGTAGTAGTGGGAGGCTTCAATGAGCAGTTCTTC,CASSVVVGGFNEQFF
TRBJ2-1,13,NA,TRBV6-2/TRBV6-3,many,TGTGCCAGCAGTTATCGCGGCAGACTTGAGCAGTTCTTC,CASSYRGRLEQFF
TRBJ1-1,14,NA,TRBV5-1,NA,TGCGCCAGCAGCTTAACGTATATGAACACTGAAGCTTTCTTT,CASSLTYMNTEAFF
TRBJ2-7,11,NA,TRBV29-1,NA,TGCAGCGTGGACTATTACAATGAGCAGTACTTC,CSVDYYNEQYF
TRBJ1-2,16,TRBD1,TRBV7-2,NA,TGTGCCAGCAGCTTCTCCTCACAGGGGGACAACTATGGCTACACCTTC,CASSFSSQGDNYGYTF
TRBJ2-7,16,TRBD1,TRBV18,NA,TGTGCCAGCTCACCCACCACGGGACAGGGTTTCTACGAGCAGTACTTC,CASSPTTGQGFYEQYF
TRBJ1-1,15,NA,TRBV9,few,TGTGCCAGCAGCGCTACAGCGAGCAGGAACACTGAAGCTTTCTTT,CASSATASRNTEAFF
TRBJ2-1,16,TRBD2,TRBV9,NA,TGTGCCAGCAGCCGGAGTATTGGTAGCGGGGGTAATGAGCAGTTCTTC,CASSRSIGSGGNEQFF
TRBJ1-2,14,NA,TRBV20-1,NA,TGCAGTGCTACCGAGACCGGGCCTAACTATGGCTACACCTTC,CSATETGPNYGYTF
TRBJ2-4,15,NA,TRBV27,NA,TGTGCCAGCAGTTTGCGAGGGGGGGCCCAAAACATTCAGTACTTC,CASSLRGGAQNIQYF
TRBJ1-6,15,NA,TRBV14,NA,TGTGCCAGCAGAGAAAGGGAGGGGACTAATTCACCCCTCCACTTT,CASREREGTNSPLHF
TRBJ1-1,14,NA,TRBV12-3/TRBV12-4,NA,TGTGCCAGCAGTTTTGGACGGCTGAACACTGAAGCTTTCTTT,CASSFGRLNTEAFF
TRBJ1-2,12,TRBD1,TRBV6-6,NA,TGTGCCAACCAAGGGACAGCTGATGGCTACACCTTC,CANQGTADGYTF
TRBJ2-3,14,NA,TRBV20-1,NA,TGCAGTGCCGCCTTAATCGCGGTGACAGATACGCAGTATTTT,CSAALIAVTDTQYF
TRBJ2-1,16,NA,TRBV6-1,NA,TGTGCCAGCAGTCCGAGGGGCGGAACCTACTACAATGAGCAGTTCTTC,CASSPRGGTYYNEQFF
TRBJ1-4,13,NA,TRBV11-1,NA,TGTGCCAGCAGCTTGGGAGTCTATGAAAAACTGTTTTTT,CASSLGVYEKLFF
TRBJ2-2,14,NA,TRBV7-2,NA,TGTGCCAGCAGCGTAATAGCGCACACCGGGGAGCAGTTTTTT,CASSVIAHTGEQFF
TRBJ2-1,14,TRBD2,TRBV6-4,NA,TGTGCCAGCAGTGTAGCGGGAGAGTTCAATGAGCAGTTCTTC,CASSVAGEFNEQFF
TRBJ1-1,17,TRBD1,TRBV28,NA,TGTGCCAGCAGCCCCGAGGGCTTGGGACAGGGACCGACTGAAGCTTTCTTT,CASSPEGLGQGPTEAFF
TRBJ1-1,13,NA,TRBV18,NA,TGTGCCAGCTCCCTAAAAGGGGACGCTGAAGCTTTCTTT,CASSLKGDAEAFF
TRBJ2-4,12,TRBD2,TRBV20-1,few,TGCAGTGCCCGACTAGCGGCGAACATTCAGTACTTC,CSARLAANIQYF
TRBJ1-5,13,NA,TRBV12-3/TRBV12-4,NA,TGTGCCAGCAGTGGAGGGCGTGACCAGCCCCAGCATTTT,CASSGGRDQPQHF